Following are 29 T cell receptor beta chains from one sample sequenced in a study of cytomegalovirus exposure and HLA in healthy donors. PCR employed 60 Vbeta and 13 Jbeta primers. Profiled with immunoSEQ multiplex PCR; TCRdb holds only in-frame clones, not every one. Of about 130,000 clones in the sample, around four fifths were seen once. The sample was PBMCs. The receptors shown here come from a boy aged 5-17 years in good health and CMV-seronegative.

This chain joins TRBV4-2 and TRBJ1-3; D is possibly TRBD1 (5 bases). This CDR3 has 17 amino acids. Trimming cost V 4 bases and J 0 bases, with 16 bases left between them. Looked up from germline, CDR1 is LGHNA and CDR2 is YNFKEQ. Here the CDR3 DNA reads TGTGCCAGCAGCCGAGCTGGGCAGGGAACCTCTGGAAACACCATATATTTT. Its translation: CASSRAGQGTSGNTIYF.

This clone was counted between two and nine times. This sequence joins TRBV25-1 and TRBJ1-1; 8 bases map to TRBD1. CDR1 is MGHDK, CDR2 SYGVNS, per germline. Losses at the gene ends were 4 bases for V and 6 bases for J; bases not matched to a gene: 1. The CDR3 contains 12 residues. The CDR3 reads CASSAQGAEAFF. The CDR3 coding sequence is TGTGCCAGCAGTGCACAGGGGGCTGAAGCTTTCTTT.

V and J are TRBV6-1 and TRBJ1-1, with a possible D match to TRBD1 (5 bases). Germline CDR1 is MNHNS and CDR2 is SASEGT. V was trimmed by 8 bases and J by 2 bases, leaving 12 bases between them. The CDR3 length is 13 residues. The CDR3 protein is CASRRGTNTEAFF. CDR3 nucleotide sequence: TGTGCCAGCCGGAGAGGGACTAACACTGAAGCTTTCTTT.

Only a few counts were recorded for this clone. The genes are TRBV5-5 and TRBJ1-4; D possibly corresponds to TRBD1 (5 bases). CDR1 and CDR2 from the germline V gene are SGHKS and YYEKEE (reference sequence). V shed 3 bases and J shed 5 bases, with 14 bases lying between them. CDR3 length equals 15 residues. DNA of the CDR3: TGTGCCAGCAGCTCCAGCGGGGCGGGGAATGAAAAACTGTTTTTT. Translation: CASSSSGAGNEKLFF.

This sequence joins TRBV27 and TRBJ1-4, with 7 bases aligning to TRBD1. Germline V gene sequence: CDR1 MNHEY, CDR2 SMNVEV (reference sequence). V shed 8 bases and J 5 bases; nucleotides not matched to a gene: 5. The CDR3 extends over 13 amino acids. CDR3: CASAAQGNEKLFF. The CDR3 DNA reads TGTGCCAGCGCGGCACAGGGGAATGAAAAACTGTTTTTT.

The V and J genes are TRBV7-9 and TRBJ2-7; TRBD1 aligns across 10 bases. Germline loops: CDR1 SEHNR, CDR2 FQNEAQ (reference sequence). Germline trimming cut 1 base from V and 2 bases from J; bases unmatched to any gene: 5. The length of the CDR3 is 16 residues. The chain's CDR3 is CASSLGTGTGAYEQYF. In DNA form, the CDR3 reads TGTGCCAGCAGCTTAGGTACCGGGACAGGGGCCTACGAGCAGTACTTC.

CDR3 region: CASSQGPSYEQYF. The CDR3 coding sequence is TGCGCCAGCAGCCAAGGGCCGTCCTACGAGCAGTACTTC. The rearrangement uses TRBV4-1 and TRBJ2-7; D gene uncertain. V was pared by 1 base and J by 1 base, with 5 bases between. CDR3 length equals 13 residues. Looked up from germline, CDR1 is MGHRA and CDR2 is YSYEKL.

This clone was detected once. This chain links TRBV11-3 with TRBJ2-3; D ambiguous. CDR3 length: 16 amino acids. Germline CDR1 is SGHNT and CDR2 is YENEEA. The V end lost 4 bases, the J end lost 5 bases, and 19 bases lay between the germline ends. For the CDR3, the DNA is TGTGCCAGCAGCTCCGTGAGCCAGGAAGGTCTAGATACGCAGTATTTT. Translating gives CASSSVSQEGLDTQYF.

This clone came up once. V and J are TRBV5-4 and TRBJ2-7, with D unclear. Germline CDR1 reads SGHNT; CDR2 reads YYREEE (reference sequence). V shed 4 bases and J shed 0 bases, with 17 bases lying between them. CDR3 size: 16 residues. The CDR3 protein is CASSPGRQSSSYEQYF. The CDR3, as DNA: TGTGCCAGCAGCCCTGGGCGCCAGTCGAGCTCCTACGAGCAGTACTTC.

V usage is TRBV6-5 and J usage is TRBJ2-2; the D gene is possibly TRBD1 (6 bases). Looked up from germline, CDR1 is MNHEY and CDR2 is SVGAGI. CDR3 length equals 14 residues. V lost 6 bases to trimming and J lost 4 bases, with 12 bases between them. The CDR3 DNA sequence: TGTGCCAGCAGACCCAGGACAGCCACCGGGGAGCTGTTTTTT. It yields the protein CASRPRTATGELFF.

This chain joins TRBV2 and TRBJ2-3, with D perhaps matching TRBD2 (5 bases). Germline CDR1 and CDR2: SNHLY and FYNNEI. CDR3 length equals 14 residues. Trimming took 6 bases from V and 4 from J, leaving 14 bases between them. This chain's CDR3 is CASRFQAAADTQYF. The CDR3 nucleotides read TGTGCCAGCAGGTTCCAGGCAGCGGCAGATACGCAGTATTTT.

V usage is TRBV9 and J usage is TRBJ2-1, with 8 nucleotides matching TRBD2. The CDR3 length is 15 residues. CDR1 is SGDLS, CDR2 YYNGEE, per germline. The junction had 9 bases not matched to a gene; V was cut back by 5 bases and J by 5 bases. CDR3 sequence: CASSAPGLDHNEQFF. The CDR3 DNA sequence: TGTGCCAGCAGTGCTCCGGGACTAGATCACAATGAGCAGTTCTTC. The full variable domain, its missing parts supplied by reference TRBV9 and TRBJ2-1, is DSGVTQTPKHLITATGQRVTLRCSPRSGDLSVYWYQQSLDQGLQFLIQYYNGEERAKGNILERFSAQQFPDLHSELNLSSLELGDSALYFCASSAPGLDHNEQFFGPGTRLTVL.

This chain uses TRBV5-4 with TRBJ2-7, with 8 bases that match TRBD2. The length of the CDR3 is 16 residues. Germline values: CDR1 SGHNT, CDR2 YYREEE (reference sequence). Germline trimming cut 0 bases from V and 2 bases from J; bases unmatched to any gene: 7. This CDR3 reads CASSLAGGAVAYEQYF. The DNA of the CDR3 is TGTGCCAGCAGCTTGGCCGGGGGGGCAGTCGCCTACGAGCAGTACTTC.

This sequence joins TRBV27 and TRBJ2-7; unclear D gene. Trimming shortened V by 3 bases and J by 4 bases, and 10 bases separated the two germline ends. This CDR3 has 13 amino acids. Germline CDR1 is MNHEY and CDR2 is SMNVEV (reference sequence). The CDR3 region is CASSLQEQYEQYF. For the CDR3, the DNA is TGTGCCAGCAGTTTGCAGGAACAATACGAGCAGTACTTC.

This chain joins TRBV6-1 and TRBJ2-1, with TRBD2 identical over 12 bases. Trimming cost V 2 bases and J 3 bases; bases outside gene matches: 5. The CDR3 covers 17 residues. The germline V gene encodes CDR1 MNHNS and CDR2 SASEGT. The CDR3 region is CASSETSGRPHYNEQFF. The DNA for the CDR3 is TGTGCCAGCAGTGAAACTAGCGGGAGGCCACACTACAATGAGCAGTTCTTC.

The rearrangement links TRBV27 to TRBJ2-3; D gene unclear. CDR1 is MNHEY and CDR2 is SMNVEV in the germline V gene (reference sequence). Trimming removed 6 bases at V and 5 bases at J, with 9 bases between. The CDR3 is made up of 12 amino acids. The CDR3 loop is CASSILGDTQYF. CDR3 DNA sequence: TGTGCCAGCAGCATCCTAGGAGATACGCAGTATTTT.

CDR3 sequence reads: CASSQGQGATDTQYF. The CDR3 bases are TGTGCCAGCAGCCAGGGACAGGGGGCCACAGATACGCAGTATTTT. The chain links TRBV4-2 to TRBJ2-3, with TRBD1 identical over 12 bases. Per germline, CDR1 LGHNA and CDR2 YNFKEQ. V shed 3 bases, J shed 2 bases, and the junction held 0 bases outside the gene matches. The CDR3 contains 15 residues.

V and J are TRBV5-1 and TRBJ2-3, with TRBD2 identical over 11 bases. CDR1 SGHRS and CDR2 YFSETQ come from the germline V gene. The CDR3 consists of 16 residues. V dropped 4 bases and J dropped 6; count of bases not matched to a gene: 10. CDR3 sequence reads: CASSPSGLAVGDTQYF. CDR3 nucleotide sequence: TGCGCCAGCAGCCCCTCGGGACTAGCGGTGGGGGATACGCAGTATTTT.

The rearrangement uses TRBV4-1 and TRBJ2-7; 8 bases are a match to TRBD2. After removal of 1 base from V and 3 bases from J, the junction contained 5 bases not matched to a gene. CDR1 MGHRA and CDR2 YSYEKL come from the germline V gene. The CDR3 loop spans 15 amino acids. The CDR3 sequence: CASSQGTSRSYEQYF. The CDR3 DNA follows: TGCGCCAGCAGCCAAGGGACTAGCCGAAGCTACGAGCAGTACTTC.

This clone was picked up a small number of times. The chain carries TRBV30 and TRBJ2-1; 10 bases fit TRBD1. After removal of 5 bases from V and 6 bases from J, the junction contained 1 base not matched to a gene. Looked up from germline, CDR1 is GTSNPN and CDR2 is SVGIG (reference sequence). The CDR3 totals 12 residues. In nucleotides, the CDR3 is TGTGCCTGGGGGACAGGGGTCAATGAGCAGTTCTTC. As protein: CAWGTGVNEQFF. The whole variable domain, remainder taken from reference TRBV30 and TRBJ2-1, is SQTIHQWPATLVQPVGSPLSLECTVEGTSNPNLYWYRQAAGRGLQLLFYSVGIGQISSEVPQNLSASRPQDRQFILSSKKLLLSDSGFYLCAWGTGVNEQFFGPGTRLTVL.

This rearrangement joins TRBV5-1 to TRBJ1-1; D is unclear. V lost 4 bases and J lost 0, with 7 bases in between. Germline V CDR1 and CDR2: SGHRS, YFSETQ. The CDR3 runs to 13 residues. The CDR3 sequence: CASSGLMNTEAFF. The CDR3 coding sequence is TGCGCCAGCAGCGGGCTGATGAACACTGAAGCTTTCTTT. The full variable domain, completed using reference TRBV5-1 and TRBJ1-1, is KAGVTQTPRYLIKTRGQQVTLSCSPISGHRSVSWYQQTPGQGLQFLFEYFSETQRNKGNFPGRFSGRQFSNSRSEMNVSTLELGDSALYLCASSGLMNTEAFFGQGTRLTVV.

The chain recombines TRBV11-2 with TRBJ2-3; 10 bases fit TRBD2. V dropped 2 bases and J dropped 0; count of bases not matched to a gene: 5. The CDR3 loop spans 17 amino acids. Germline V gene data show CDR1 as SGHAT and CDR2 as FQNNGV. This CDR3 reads CASSLRGLAASTDTQYF. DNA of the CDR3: TGTGCCAGCAGCTTACGAGGACTAGCGGCTAGCACAGATACGCAGTATTTT. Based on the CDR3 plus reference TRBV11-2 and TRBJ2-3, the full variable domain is EAGVAQSPRYKIIEKRQSVAFWCNPISGHATLYWYQQILGQGPKLLIQFQNNGVVDDSQLPKDRFSAERLKGVDSTLKIQPAKLEDSAVYLCASSLRGLAASTDTQYFGPGTRLTVL.

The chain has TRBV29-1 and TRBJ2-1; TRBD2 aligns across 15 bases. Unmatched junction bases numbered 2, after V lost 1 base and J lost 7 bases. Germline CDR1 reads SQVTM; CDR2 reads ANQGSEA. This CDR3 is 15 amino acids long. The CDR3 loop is CSVEGTSGRVNEQFF. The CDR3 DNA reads TGCAGCGTTGAAGGGACTAGCGGGAGGGTGAATGAGCAGTTCTTC.

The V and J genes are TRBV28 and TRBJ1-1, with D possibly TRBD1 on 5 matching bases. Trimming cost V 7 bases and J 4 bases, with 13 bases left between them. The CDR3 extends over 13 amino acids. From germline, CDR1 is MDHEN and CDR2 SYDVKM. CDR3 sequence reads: CASTTVGVTEAFF. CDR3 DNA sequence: TGTGCCAGCACCACAGTAGGGGTCACTGAAGCTTTCTTT.

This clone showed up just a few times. The CDR3 sequence is CSASGQGNSPLHF. CDR3 DNA sequence: TGCAGCGCCTCGGGACAGGGGAATTCACCCCTCCACTTT. This chain links TRBV29-1 with TRBJ1-6, with 10 bases matching TRBD1. V dropped 7 bases and J dropped 7; count of bases not matched to a gene: 4. The CDR3 has 13 residues. The germline V gene has CDR1 SQVTM and CDR2 ANQGSEA.

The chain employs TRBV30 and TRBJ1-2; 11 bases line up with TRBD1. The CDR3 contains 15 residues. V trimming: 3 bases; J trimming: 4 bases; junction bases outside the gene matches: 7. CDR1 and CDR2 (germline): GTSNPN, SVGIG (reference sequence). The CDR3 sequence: CAWSGTGGFIYGYTF. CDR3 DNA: TGTGCCTGGAGCGGGACAGGGGGGTTCATCTATGGCTACACCTTC. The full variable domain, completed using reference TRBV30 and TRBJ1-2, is SQTIHQWPATLVQPVGSPLSLECTVEGTSNPNLYWYRQAAGRGLQLLFYSVGIGQISSEVPQNLSASRPQDRQFILSSKKLLLSDSGFYLCAWSGTGGFIYGYTFGSGTRLTVV.

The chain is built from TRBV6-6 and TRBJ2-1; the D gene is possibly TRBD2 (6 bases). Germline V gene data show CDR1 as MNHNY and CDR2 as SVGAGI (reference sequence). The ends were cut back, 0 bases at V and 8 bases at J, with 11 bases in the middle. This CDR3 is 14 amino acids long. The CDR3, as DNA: TGTGCCAGCAGTTACTCCGGGTCTAGCGATGAGCAGTTCTTC. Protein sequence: CASSYSGSSDEQFF.

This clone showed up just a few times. The CDR3: CAWSVRGGGQPQHF. In DNA form, the CDR3 reads TGTGCCTGGAGTGTGAGAGGGGGCGGTCAGCCCCAGCATTTT. This sequence joins TRBV30 and TRBJ1-5; 7 positions agree with TRBD1. This CDR3 has 14 residues. Germline values: CDR1 GTSNPN, CDR2 SVGIG (reference sequence). V shed 0 bases, J shed 6 bases, and the junction held 5 bases outside the gene matches.

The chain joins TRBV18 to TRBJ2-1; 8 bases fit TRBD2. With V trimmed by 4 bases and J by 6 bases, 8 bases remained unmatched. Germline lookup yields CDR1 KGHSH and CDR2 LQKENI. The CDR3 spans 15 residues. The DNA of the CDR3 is TGTGCCAGCTCACAGCGGGAGAGGGTCAGCAATGAGCAGTTCTTC. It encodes CASSQRERVSNEQFF. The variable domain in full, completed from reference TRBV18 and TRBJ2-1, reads NAGVMQNPRHLVRRRGQEARLRCSPMKGHSHVYWYRQLPEEGLKFMVYLQKENIIDESGMPKERFSAEFPKEGPSILRIQQVVRGDSAAYFCASSQRERVSNEQFFGPGTRLTVL.